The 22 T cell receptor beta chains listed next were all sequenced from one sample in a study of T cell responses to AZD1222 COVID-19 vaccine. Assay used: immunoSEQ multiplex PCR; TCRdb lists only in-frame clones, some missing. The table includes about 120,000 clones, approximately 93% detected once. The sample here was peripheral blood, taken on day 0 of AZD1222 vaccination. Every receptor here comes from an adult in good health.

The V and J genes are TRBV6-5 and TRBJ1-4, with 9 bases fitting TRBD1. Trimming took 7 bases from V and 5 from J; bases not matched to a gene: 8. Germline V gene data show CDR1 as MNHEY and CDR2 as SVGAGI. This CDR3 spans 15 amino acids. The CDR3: CASTSPGQGNEKLFF. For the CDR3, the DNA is TGTGCCAGCACGTCACCGGGACAGGGAAATGAAAAACTGTTTTTT.

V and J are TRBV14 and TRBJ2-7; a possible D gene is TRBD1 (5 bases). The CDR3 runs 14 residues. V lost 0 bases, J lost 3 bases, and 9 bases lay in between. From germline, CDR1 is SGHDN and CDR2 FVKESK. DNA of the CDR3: TGTGCCAGCAGCCAAGACAGGGCCCACTACGAGCAGTACTTC. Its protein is CASSQDRAHYEQYF.

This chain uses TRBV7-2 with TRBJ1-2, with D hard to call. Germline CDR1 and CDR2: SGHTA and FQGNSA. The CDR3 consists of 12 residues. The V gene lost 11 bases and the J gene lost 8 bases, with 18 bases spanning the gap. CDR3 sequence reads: CASTNGVAGYTF. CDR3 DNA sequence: TGTGCCTCAACTAACGGGGTTGCGGGCTACACCTTC.

The DNA for the CDR3 is TGCGCCAGCAGTCAGTTTCCCAGGGGTAGTGGGGGTAACTATGGCTACACCTTC. It translates to CASSQFPRGSGGNYGYTF. The chain uses TRBV23-1 and TRBJ1-2, with D maybe TRBD1 (6 bases). TRBV23-1 is flagged as an ORF with uncertain function. The CDR3 totals 18 residues. V was pared by 3 bases and J by 1 base, with 21 bases between.

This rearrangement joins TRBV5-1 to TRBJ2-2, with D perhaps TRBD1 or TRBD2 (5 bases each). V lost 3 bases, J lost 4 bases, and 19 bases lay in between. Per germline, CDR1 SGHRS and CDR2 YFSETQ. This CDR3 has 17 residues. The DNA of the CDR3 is TGCGCCAGCAGCTCAATCGTAGGTGGGGGTGCCACCGGGGAGCTGTTTTTT. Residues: CASSSIVGGGATGELFF.

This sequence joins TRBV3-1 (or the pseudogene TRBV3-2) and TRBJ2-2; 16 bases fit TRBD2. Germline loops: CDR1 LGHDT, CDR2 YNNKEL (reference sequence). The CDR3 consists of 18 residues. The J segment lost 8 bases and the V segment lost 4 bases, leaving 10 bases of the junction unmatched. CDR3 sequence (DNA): TGTGCCAGCAGCCCGCGCGGGACTAGCGGGGGGGCCTCTGGGGAGCTGTTTTTT. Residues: CASSPRGTSGGASGELFF.

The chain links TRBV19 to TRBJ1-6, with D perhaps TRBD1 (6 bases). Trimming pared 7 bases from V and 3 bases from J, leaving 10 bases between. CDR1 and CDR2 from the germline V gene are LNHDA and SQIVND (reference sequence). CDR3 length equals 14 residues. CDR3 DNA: TGTGCCAGTACCACACAGGGCTATAATTCACCCCTCCACTTT. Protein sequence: CASTTQGYNSPLHF.

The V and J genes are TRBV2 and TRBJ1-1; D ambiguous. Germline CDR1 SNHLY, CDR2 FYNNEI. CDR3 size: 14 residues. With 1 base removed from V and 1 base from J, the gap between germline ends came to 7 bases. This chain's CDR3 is CASSEGVTNTEAFF. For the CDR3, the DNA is TGTGCCAGCAGTGAAGGTGTGACGAACACTGAAGCTTTCTTT.

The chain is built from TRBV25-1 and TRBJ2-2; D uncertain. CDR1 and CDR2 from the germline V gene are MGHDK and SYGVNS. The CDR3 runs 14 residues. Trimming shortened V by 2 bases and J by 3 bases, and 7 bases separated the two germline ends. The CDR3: CASSEREYTGELFF. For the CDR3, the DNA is TGTGCCAGCAGTGAAAGGGAATACACCGGGGAGCTGTTTTTT.

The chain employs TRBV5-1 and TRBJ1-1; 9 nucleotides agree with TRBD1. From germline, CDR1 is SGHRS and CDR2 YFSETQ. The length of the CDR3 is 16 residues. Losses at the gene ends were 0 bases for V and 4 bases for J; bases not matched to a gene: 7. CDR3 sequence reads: CASSLESGTGSTEAFF. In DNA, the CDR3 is TGCGCCAGCAGCTTGGAATCAGGGACAGGGAGCACTGAAGCTTTCTTT. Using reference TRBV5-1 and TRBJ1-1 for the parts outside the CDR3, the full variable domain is KAGVTQTPRYLIKTRGQQVTLSCSPISGHRSVSWYQQTPGQGLQFLFEYFSETQRNKGNFPGRFSGRQFSNSRSEMNVSTLELGDSALYLCASSLESGTGSTEAFFGQGTRLTVV.

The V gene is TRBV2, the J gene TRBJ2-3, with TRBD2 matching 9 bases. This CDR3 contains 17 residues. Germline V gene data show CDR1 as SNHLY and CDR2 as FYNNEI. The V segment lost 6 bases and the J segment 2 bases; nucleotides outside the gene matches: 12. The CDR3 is CASSDPSSGVDTDTQYF. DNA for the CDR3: TGTGCCAGCAGCGACCCCTCTAGCGGGGTCGACACAGATACGCAGTATTTT.

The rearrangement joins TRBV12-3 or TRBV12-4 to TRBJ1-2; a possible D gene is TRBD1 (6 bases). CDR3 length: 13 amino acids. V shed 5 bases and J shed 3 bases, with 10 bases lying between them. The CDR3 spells CASSRQDHYGYTF. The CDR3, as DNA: TGTGCCAGCAGTCGACAGGACCACTATGGCTACACCTTC.

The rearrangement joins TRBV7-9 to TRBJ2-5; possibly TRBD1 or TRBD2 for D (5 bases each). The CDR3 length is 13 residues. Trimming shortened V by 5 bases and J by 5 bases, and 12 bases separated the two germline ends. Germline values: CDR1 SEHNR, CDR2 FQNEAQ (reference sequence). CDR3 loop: CASSRGPLETQYF. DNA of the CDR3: TGTGCCAGCAGCCGGGGACCTTTGGAGACCCAGTACTTC.

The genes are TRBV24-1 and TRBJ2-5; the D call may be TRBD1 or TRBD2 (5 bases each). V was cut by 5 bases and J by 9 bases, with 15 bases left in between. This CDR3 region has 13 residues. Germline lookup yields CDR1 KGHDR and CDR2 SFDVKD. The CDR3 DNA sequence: TGTGCCACCAGTGCCCCCGGGACCTCCGCCCAGTACTTC. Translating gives CATSAPGTSAQYF.

CDR3 bases: TGTGCCAGCAGTGAGAGACAGGGGGCGCGGGGAGAGACCCAGTACTTC. Protein sequence: CASSERQGARGETQYF. The gene calls are TRBV6-1 and TRBJ2-5; 10 bases agree with TRBD1. V shed 3 bases and J 4 bases; nucleotides not matched to a gene: 8. The germline CDR1 and CDR2 sequences are MNHNS and SASEGT. This CDR3 contains 16 residues.

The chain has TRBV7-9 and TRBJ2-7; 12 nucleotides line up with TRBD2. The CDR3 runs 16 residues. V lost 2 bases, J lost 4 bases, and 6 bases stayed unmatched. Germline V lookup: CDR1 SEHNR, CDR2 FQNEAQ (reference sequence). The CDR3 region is CASSLQRLAGEYEQYF. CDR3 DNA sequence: TGTGCCAGCAGCTTACAAAGACTAGCGGGGGAGTACGAGCAGTACTTC.

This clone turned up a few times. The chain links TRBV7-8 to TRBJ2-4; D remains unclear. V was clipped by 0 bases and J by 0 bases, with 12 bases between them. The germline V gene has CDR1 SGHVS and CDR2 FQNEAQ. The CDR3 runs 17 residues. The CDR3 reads CASSLASAILAKNIQYF. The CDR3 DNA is TGTGCCAGCAGCTTAGCCTCGGCGATCCTAGCCAAAAACATTCAGTACTTC.

This CDR3 is CATPTYFPGGIFYGYTF. In DNA form, the CDR3 reads TGCGCCACCCCAACGTACTTTCCAGGGGGTATATTCTATGGCTACACCTTC. The chain is built from TRBV23-1 and TRBJ1-2, with TRBD1 matching 7 bases. Being an ORF, TRBV23-1 has a function that is uncertain. The CDR3 totals 17 residues. V trimming: 10 bases; J trimming: 4 bases; junction bases outside the gene matches: 21.

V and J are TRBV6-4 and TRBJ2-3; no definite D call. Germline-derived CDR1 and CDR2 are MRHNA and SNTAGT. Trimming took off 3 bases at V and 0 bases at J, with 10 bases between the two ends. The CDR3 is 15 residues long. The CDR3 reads CASSESETSTDTQYF. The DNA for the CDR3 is TGTGCCAGCAGTGAATCTGAAACTAGCACAGATACGCAGTATTTT.

For the CDR3, the DNA is TGTGCCAGCAGCTTCCCCCCCCAAGAGACCCAGTACTTC. This sequence encodes CASSFPPQETQYF. The chain couples TRBV11-2 to TRBJ2-5, with D uncertain. The CDR3 runs to 13 residues. V was cut by 3 bases and J by 1 base, with 6 bases left in between. Germline V gene lookup returns CDR1 SGHAT and CDR2 FQNNGV.

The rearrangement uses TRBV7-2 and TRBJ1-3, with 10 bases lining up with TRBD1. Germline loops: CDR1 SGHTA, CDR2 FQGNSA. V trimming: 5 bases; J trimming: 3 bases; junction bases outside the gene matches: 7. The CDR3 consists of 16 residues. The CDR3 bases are TGTGCCAGCAGCGCGCCGGGACAGGGGTTTGGAAACACCATATATTTT. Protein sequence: CASSAPGQGFGNTIYF.

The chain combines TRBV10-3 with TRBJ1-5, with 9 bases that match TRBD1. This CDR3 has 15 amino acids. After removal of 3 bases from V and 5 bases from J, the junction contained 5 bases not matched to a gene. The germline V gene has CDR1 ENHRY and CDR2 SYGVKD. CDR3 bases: TGTGCCATCAGTGATACAGGGGGCGACGATCAGCCCCAGCATTTT. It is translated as CAISDTGGDDQPQHF.